A single T cell receptor beta chain is shown here with its context. The antigen remains undetermined. The data were taken from a study of cytomegalovirus exposure and HLA in healthy donors. General study points: Both high specificity and high sensitivity reportedly marked the classifier's diagnosis of cytomegalovirus status. TRBV6-2, TRBV6-3 and some other V segments were unresolvable in 87-base-pair reads.

The PCR employed 60 Vbeta primers together with 13 Jbeta primers. Generated by immunoSEQ multiplex PCR, the TCRdb table keeps only in-frame clones and is missing some. The sample consists of around 210,000 clones, approximately 79% of them appearing once. Germline CDR1 is SGHRS and CDR2 is YFSETQ. J gave up 5 bases and V 4 bases, and 8 bases lay outside the gene matches. The CDR3 extends over 14 amino acids. The receptor was isolated from a man in his forties or fifties in good health and CMV-seronegative. The chain links TRBV5-1 to TRBJ2-5; TRBD1 matches 7 bases. The sample comprised PBMCs. DNA for the CDR3: TGCGCCAGCAGCCCAACGACAGGGCTGGAGACCCAGTACTTC. Its protein product is CASSPTTGLETQYF.